The clone carrying this T cell receptor beta chain was recorded many times. This specimen comes from a study of blood T cell repertoires in COVID-19. Profiling relied on immunoSEQ multiplex PCR, and the TCRdb table lists in-frame clones only, not all of them. The table shows hundreds of thousands of clones, with about 80% occurring only once. The CDR3 covers 12 residues. J was trimmed by 6 bases and V by 10 bases; bases with no gene match: 5. Germline V lookup: CDR1 LNHDA, CDR2 SQIVND (reference sequence). Sequenced sample: peripheral blood. The receptor was derived from a woman aged 45-65 years who had recovered from COVID-19. The J gene is TRBJ1-5, the V gene TRBV19; 8 bases are shared with TRBD1. In DNA, the CDR3 is TGTGCCACACAGACAGGGGTTCAGCCCCAGCATTTT. Its translation is CATQTGVQPQHF.